This T cell receptor (beta chain) came from a study of T cell repertoires in cytomegalovirus infection. This CDR3 is 13 amino acids long. The V gene's germline CDR1 is SGHRS and CDR2 YFSETQ. The V gene lost 4 bases and the J gene lost 10 bases, with 17 bases spanning the gap. TCRdb ran MiXCR on the reads and lists one entry per CDR3 protein. The data contain approximately 390,000 distinct CDR3 sequences, about 32% of them seen just once; the ten biggest clones take up roughly 13%. On this clonotype itself: Its antigen is undetermined.

Study observations and caveats: Ex vivo, HLA-C-restricted CMV-specific TCR beta clonotypes prevailed over the rest of the response.

The input for sequencing was cultured PBMCs, taken from culture after CMV antigen stimulation. J is TRBJ1-1 and V is TRBV5-1, with D possibly being TRBD1 (5 bases). This clonotype was sampled from a human donor in good health (CMV status not recorded). Some clones in this sample may be carry-over from other donors' samples. CDR3 sequence reads: CASSDGTHRGAFF. The CDR3 nucleotides read TGCGCCAGCAGCGACGGGACCCACCGAGGAGCTTTCTTT.